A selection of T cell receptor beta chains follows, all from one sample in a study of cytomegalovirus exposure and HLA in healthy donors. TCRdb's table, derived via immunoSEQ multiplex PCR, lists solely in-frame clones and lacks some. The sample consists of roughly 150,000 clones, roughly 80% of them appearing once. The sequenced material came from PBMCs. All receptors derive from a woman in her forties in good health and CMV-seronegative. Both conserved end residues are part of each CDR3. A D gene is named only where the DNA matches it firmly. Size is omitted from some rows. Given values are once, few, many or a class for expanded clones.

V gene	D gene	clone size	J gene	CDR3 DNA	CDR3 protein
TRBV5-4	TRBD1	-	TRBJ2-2	TGTGCCAGCAACAAAGACAGGGCGAACACCGGGGAGCTGTTTTTT	CASNKDRANTGELFF
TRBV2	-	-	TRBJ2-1	TGTGCCAGCAGTGAATGGGGGGGGGCAGTCTACAATGAGCAGTTCTTC	CASSEWGGAVYNEQFF
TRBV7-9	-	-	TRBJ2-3	TGTGCCAGCAGCCTAAGCACAGATACGCAGTATTTT	CASSLSTDTQYF
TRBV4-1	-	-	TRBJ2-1	TGCGCCAGCAGCCAAGCCGGGGACTACAATGAGCAGTTCTTC	CASSQAGDYNEQFF
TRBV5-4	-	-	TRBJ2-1	TGTGCCAGCAGCCTCCCTTACAATGAGCAGTTCTTC	CASSLPYNEQFF
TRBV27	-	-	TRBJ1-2	TGTGCCAGCAGGACTGAGGGCTATGGCTACACCTTC	CASRTEGYGYTF
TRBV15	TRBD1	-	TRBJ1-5	TGTGCCACCAGCAGCCAGACAGGGAACAATCAGCCCCAGCATTTT	CATSSQTGNNQPQHF
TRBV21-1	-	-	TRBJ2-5	TGTGCCAGCAGCAAACTAACCGGAGTTTCGGGACAGAGGTACCAAGAGACCCAGTACTTC	CASSKLTGVSGQRYQETQYF
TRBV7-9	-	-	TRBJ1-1	TGTTCCGGCGATCACGGAGGGGCGCGCCTTGAAGCTTTCTTT	CSGDHGGARLEAFF
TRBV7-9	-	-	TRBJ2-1	TGTGCCAGCAGCTTAGTTCCTACCCCTTCCTACAATGAGCAGTTCTTC	CASSLVPTPSYNEQFF
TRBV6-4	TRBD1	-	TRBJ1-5	TGTGCCAGCAGGGGACCGGGACAGGGGCGTCAGCCCCAGCATTTT	CASRGPGQGRQPQHF
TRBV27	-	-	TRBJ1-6	TGTGCCAGCAGTTTCTATTCGGACAGCCTTAATTCACCCCTCCACTTT	CASSFYSDSLNSPLHF
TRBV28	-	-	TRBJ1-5	TGTGCCAGCAGTTTAATCGCCCCGGGAGCATGGGATCAGCCCCAGCATTTT	CASSLIAPGAWDQPQHF
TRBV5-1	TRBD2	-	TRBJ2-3	TGCGCCAGCAGCTTGCCTAGCGGGAAGAATACGCAGTATTTT	CASSLPSGKNTQYF
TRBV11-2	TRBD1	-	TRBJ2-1	TGTGCCAGCAGCTTAAAGGTCGACAGGGAGATTGAGCAGTTCTTC	CASSLKVDREIEQFF
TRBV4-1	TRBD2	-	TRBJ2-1	TGCGCCAGCAGCCCGACTAGCGGGAACTACAATGAGCAGTTCTTC	CASSPTSGNYNEQFF
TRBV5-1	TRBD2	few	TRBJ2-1	TGCGCCAGCAGCTTGGGAGCCCCTAGCGGAGGCGTGAATGAGCAGTTCTTC	CASSLGAPSGGVNEQFF
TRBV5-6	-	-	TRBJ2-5	TGTGCCAGCAGCTTGGGGCCGGAGCAAGAGACCCAGTACTTC	CASSLGPEQETQYF
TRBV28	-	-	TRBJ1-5	TGTGCCAGCAGGACGAGGTTAAATCAGCCCCAGCATTTT	CASRTRLNQPQHF
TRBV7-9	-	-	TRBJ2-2	TGTGCCAGCAGCTTCGGACAGTCCATGAACACCGGGGAGCTGTTTTTT	CASSFGQSMNTGELFF
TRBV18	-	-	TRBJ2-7	TGTGCCAGCTCACCCCAGCAGGGGGGAACCTACGAGCAGTACTTC	CASSPQQGGTYEQYF
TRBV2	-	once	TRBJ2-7	TGTGCCAGCAGTGTCGAGACAAACTACGAGCAGTACTTC	CASSVETNYEQYF
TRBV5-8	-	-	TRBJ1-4	TGTGCCAGCAGCTCGCCGGGGTGGGATGCAACTAATGAAAAACTGTTTTTT	CASSSPGWDATNEKLFF
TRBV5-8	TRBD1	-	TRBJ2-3	TGTGCCAGCAGCGGGGAGGGACAGGGTCCCAACTATGTCCCCACAGATACGCAGTATTTT	CASSGEGQGPNYVPTDTQYF
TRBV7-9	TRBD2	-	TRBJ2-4	TGTTCCAGCAGCCCACTAGCGGGAGGGCATAAAAACATTCAGTACTTC	CSSSPLAGGHKNIQYF
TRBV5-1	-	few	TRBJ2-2	TGCGCCAGCAGCTTGTATGGCCAGAACACCGGGGAGCTGTTTTTT	CASSLYGQNTGELFF
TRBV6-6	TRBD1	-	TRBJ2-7	TGTGCCAGCAGTTACCGAGGGACAGGGGCCCACGAGCAGTACTTC	CASSYRGTGAHEQYF
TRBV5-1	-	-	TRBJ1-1	TGCGCCAGCAAAGGGGATCAGCATAACACTGAAGCTTTCTTT	CASKGDQHNTEAFF
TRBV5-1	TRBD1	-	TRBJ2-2	TGCGCCAGCAGCCAGGGACAGGGGTTAGGCACCGGGGAGCTGTTTTTT	CASSQGQGLGTGELFF
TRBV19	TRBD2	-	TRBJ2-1	TGTGCCAGTAGTATACTAGCGGGGAACAATGAGCAGTTCTTC	CASSILAGNNEQFF
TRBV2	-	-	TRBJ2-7	TGTGCCAGCAGCGGAGGGGTCTACGAGCAGTACTTC	CASSGGVYEQYF
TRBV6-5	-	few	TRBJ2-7	TGTGCCAGCAGAACACAGGGTGAGTCGTCCGAGCAGTACTTC	CASRTQGESSEQYF
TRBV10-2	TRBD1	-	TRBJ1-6	TGCGCCAGCAGTGAAGGGGGTGCGGGGGACAGGGGGCGATCACCCCTCCACTTT	CASSEGGAGDRGRSPLHF
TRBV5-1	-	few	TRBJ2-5	TGCGCCAGCAGCTTGTTCCAGCAAGAGACCCAGTACTTC	CASSLFQQETQYF
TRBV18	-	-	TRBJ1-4	TGTGCCAGCTCACCACCCGGTCAACTGGGGAGGGAAAAACTGTTTTTT	CASSPPGQLGREKLFF